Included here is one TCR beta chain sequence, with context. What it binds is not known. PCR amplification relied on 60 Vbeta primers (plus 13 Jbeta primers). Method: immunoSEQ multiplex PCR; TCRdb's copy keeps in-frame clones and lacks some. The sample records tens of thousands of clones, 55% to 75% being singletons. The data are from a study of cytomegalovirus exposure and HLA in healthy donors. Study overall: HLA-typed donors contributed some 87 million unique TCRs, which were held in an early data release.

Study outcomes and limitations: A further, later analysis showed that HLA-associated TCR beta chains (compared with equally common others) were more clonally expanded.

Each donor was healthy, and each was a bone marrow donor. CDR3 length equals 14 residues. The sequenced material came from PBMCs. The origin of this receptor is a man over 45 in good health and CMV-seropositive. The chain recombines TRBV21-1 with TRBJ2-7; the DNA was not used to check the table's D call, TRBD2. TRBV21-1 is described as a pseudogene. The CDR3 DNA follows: TGTGCCAGCAGCTATAGCGGAGCCGACTACGAGCAGTACTTC. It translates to CASSYSGADYEQYF.